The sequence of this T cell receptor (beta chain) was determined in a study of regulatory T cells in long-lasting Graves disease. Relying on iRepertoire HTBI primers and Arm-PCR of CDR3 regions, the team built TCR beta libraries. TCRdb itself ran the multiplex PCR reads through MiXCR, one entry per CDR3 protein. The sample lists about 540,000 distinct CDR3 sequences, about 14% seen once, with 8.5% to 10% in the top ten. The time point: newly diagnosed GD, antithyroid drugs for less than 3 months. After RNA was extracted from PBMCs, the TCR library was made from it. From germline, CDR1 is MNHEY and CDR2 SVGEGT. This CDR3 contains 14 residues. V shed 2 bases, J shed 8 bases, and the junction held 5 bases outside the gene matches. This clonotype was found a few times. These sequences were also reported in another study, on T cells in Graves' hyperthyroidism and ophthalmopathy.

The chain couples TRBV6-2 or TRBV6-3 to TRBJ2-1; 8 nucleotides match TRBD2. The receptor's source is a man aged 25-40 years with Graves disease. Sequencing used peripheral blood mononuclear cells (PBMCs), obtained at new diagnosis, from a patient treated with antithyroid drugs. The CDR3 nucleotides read TGTGCCAGCAGTTACCCGGGACTAGGGGATGAGCAGTTCTTC. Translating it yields CASSYPGLGDEQFF.